This entry describes one T cell receptor (beta chain). CDR3 length: 14 residues. Germline V gene lookup returns CDR1 SGHKS and CDR2 YYEKEE (reference sequence). The V end lost 3 bases, the J end lost 1 base, and 11 bases lay between the germline ends. This specimen belongs to a study of control samples from healthy donors and cancer patients. Sequencing used immunoSEQ multiplex PCR; TCRdb keeps in-frame clones, though not all of them. The sample holds approximately 150,000 clones, approximately 92% seen once. The material sequenced was blood. The rearrangement links TRBV5-5 to TRBJ2-7; D perhaps matches TRBD1 (5 bases). The receptor was derived from a woman aged 40 to 49 in good health. The CDR3 DNA is TGTGCCAGCAGCTACCCAGGACAATCCTACGAGCAGTACTTC. Encoded protein: CASSYPGQSYEQYF.